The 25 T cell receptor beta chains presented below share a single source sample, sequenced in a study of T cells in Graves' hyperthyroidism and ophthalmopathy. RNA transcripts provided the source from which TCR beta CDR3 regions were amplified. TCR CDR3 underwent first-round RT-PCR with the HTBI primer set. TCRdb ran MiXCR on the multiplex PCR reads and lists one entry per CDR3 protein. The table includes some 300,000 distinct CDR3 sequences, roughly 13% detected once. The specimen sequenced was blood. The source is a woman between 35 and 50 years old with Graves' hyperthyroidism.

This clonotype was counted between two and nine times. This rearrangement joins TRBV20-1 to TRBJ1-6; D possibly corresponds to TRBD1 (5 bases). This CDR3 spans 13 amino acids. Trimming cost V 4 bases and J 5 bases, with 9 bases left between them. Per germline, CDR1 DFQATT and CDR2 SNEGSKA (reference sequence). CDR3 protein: CSANTGDNSPLHF. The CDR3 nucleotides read TGCAGTGCTAATACGGGGGATAATTCACCCCTCCACTTT.

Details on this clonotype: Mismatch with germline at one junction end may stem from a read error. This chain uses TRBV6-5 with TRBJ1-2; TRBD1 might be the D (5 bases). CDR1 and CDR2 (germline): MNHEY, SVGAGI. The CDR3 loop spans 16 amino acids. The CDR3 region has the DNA TGTGTCAGCAGTTACTCCCCGGGGGAGGGTAACTATGGCTACACCTTC. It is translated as CVSSYSPGEGNYGYTF.

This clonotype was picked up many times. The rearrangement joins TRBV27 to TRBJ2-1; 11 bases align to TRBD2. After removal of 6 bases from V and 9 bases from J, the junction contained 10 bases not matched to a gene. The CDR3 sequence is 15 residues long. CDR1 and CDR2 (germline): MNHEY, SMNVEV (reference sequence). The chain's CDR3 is CASSKLAGDTTEQFF. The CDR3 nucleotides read TGTGCCAGCAGCAAACTAGCGGGAGACACTACTGAGCAGTTCTTC.

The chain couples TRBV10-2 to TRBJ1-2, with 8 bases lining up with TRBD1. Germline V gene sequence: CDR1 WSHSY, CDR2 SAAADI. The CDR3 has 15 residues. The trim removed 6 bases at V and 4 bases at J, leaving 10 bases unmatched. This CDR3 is CASRTGQGETYGYTF. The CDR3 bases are TGCGCCAGCAGAACCGGACAGGGAGAAACCTATGGCTACACCTTC.

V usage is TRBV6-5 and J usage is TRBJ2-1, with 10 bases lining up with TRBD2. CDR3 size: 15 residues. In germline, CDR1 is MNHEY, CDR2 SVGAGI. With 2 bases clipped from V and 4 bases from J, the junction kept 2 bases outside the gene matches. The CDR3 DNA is TGTGCCAGCAGTTACACTAGCGGGAAATACAATGAGCAGTTCTTC. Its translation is CASSYTSGKYNEQFF.

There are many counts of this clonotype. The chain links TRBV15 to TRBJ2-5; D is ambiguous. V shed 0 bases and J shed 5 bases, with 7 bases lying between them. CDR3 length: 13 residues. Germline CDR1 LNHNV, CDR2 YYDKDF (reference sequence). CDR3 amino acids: CATSRDPRETQYF. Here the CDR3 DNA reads TGTGCCACCAGCAGAGATCCGAGGGAGACCCAGTACTTC.

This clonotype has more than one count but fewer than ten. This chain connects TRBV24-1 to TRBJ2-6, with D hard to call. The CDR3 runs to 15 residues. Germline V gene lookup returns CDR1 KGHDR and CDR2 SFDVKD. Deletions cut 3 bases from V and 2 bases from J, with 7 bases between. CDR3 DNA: TGTGCCACCAGTGATGTGAAGGCTGGGGCCAACGTCCTGACTTTC. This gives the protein CATSDVKAGANVLTF.

The CDR3 DNA reads TGTGCCAGCAGTTCAGGTCCCGACAGATCTGGAAACACCATATATTTT. As protein: CASSSGPDRSGNTIYF. The chain has TRBV12-3 or TRBV12-4 and TRBJ1-3; weak D call: TRBD1 (5 bases). The CDR3 consists of 16 residues. V lost 4 bases, J lost 1 base, and 14 bases lay in between.

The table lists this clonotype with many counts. For the CDR3, the DNA is TGTGCCAGCAGCCGTACTACAGATACGCAGTATTTT. Protein: CASSRTTDTQYF. The rearrangement uses TRBV3-1 and TRBJ2-3; D not certain. There are 12 residues in the CDR3. Germline assignment: CDR1 LGHDT and CDR2 YNNKEL (reference sequence). V was trimmed by 4 bases and J by 3 bases, leaving 5 bases between them.

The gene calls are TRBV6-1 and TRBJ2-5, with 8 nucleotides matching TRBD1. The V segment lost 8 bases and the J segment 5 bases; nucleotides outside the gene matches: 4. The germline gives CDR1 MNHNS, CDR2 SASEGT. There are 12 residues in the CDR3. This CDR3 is CASSWTGETQYF. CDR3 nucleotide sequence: TGTGCCAGCTCGTGGACAGGGGAGACCCAGTACTTC.

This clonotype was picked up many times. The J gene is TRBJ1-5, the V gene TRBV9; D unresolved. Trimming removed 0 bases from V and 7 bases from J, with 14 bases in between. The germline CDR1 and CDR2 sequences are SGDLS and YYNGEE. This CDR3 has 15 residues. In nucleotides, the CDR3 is TGTGCCAGCAGCGTAGGTGCGCAAGTAGGGCAGCCCCAGCATTTT. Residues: CASSVGAQVGQPQHF.

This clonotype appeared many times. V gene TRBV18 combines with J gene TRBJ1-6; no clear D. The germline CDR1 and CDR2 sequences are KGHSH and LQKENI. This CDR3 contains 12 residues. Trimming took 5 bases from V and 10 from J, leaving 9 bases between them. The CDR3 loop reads CASSNRNSPLHF. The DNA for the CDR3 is TGTGCCAGCTCAAACAGAAACTCACCCCTCCACTTT.

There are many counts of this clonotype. CDR3 protein: CASIPNGGSGAFF. The CDR3 nucleotides read TGTGCCAGCATTCCCAATGGGGGGAGCGGTGCTTTCTTT. The chain links TRBV7-9 to TRBJ1-1; D perhaps matches TRBD1 (5 bases). The germline V gene has CDR1 SEHNR and CDR2 FQNEAQ (reference sequence). The germline V and J ends were trimmed by 7 bases and 11 bases, with 20 bases remaining between them. The CDR3 runs to 13 residues.

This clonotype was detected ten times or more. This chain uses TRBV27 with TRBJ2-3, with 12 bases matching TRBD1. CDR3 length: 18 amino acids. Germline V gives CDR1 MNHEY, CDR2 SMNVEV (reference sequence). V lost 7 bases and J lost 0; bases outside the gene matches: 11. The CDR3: CASTPGQGASLSTDTQYF. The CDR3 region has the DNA TGTGCCAGCACCCCGGGACAGGGGGCATCACTTAGCACAGATACGCAGTATTTT.

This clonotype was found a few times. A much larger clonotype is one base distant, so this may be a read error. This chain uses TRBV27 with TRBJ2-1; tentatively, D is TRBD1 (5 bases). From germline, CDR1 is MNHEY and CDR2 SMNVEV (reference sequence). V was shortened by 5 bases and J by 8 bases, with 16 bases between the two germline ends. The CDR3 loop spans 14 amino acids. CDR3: CASSDLDSGDEQFF. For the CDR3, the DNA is TGTGCCAGCAGTGACCTAGACAGTGGAGATGAGCAGTTCTTC.

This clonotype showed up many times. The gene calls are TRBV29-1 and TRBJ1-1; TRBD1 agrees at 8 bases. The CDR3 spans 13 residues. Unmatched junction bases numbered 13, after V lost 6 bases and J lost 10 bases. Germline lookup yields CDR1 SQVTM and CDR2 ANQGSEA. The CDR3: CSVHDRGRMIAFF. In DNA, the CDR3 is TGCAGCGTCCACGACAGGGGAAGGATGATAGCTTTCTTT.

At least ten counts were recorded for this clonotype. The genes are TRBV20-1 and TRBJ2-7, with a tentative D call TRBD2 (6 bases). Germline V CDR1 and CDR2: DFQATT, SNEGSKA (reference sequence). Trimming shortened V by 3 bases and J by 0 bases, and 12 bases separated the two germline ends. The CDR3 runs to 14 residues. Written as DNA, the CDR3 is TGCAGTGCTAGTAGCGGAGACCTCTCCTACGAGCAGTACTTC. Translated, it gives CSASSGDLSYEQYF.

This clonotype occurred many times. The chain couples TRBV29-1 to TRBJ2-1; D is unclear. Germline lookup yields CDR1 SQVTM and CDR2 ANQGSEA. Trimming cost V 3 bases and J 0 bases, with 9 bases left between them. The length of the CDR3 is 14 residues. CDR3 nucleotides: TGCAGCGTTGATGAGCGCCGCTCCTACAATGAGCAGTTCTTC. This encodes CSVDERRSYNEQFF.

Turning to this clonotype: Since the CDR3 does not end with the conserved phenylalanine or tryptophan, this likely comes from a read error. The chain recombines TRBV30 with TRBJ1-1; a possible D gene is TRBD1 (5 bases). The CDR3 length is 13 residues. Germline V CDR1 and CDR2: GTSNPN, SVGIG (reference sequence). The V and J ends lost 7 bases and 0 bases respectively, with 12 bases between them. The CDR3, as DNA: TGTGCCTCCTGCCGGGGGATGAACACTGAAGCTTTCTCT. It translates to CASCRGMNTEAFS.

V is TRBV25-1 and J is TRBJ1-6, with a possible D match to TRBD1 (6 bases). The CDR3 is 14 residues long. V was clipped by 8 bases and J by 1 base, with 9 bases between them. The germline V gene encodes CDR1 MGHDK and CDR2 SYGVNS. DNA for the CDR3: TGTGCCAGCCAGCAGGGGTCCTATAATTCACCCCTCCACTTT. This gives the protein CASQQGSYNSPLHF.

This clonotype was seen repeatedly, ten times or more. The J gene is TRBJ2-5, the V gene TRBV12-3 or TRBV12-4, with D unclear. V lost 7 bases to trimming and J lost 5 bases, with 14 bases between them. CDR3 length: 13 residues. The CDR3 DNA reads TGTGCCAGCAACTGGCACCTTCGGGAGACCCAGTACTTC. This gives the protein CASNWHLRETQYF.

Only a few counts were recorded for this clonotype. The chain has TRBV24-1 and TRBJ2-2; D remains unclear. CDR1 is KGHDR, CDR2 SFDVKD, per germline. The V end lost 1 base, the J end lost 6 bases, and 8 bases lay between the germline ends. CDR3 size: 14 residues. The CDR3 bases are TGTGCCACCAGTGATTTTGGGGTAGCCGGGGAGCTGTTTTTT. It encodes CATSDFGVAGELFF.

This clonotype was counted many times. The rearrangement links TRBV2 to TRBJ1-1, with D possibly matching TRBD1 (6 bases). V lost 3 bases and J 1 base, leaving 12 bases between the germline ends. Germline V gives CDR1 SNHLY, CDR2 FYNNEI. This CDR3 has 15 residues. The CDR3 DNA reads TGTGCCAGCAGTGAGCCGGACAGCTGGAACACTGAAGCTTTCTTT. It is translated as CASSEPDSWNTEAFF.

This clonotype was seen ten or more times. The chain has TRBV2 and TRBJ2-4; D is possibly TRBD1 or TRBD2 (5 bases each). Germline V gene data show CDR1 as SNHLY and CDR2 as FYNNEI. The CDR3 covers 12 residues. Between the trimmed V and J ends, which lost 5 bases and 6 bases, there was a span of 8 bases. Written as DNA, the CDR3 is TGTGCCAGCAGTCGGGGCCCAAACATTCAGTACTTC. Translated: CASSRGPNIQYF.

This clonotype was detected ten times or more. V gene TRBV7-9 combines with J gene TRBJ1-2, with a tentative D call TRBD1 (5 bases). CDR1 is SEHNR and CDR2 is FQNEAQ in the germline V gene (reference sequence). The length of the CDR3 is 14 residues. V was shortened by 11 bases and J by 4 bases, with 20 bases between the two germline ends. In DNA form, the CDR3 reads TGTGCCGGGGCCAAAAGTTGGACTCCCTATGGCTACACCTTC. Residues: CAGAKSWTPYGYTF.